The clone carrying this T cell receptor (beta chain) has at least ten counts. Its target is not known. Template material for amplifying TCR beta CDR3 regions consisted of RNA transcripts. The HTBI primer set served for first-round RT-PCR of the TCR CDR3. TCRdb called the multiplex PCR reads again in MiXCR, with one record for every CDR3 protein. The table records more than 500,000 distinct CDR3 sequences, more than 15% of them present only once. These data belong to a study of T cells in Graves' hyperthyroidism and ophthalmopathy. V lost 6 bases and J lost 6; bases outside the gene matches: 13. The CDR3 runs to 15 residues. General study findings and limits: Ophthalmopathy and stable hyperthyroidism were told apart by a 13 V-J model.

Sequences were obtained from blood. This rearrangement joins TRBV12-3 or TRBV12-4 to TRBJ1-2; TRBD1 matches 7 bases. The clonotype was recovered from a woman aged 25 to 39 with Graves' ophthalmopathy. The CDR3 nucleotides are TGTGCCAGCAGCCTTTCACCGGGGACAGTAAATGGCTACACCTTC. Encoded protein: CASSLSPGTVNGYTF.